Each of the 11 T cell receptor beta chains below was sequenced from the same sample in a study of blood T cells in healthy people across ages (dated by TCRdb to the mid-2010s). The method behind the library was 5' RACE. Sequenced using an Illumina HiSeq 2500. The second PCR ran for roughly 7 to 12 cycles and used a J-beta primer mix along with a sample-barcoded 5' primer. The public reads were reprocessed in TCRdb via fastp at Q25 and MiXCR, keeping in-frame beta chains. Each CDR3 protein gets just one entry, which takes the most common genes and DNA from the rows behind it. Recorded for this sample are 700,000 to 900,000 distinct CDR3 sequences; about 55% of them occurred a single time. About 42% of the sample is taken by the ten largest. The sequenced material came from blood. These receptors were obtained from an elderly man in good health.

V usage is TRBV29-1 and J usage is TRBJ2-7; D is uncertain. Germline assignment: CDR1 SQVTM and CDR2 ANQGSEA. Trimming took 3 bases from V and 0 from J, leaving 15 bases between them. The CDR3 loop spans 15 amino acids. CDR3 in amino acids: CSVEVTRSSSYEQYF. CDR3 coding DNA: TGCAGCGTTGAGGTTACGAGGAGTAGCTCCTACGAGCAGTACTTC.

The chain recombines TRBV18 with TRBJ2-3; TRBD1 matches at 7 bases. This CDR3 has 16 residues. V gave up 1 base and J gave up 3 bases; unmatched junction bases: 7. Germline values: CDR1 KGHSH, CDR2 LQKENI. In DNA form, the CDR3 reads TGTGCCAGCTCACCACAGGCAGGGGGTACAACAGATACGCAGTATTTT. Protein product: CASSPQAGGTTDTQYF.

CDR3 in amino acids: CASSRFRDRDYEQYF. The CDR3 coding sequence is TGTGCCAGCAGCCGATTCCGGGACAGAGACTACGAGCAGTACTTC. The chain has TRBV3-1 and TRBJ2-7; 7 bases agree with TRBD1. Germline CDR1 and CDR2: LGHDT and YNNKEL (reference sequence). This CDR3 spans 15 amino acids. With 4 bases clipped from V and 3 bases from J, the junction kept 9 bases outside the gene matches.

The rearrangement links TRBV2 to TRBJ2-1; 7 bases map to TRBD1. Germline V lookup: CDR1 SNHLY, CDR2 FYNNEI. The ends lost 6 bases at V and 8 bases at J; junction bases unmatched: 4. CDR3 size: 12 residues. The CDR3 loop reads CASRDDRDEQFF. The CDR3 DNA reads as TGTGCCAGCAGGGACGACAGGGATGAGCAGTTCTTC.

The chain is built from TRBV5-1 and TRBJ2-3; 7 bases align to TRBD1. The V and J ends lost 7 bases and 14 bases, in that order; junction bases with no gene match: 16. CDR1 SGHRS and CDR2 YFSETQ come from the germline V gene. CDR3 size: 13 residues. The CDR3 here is CASGLNRGRYAYF. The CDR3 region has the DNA TGCGCCAGCGGTCTAAACAGGGGCAGATACGCGTATTTT.

This chain's CDR3 is CSARDPQGFIYEQYF. The CDR3 DNA is TGCAGTGCTAGAGATCCGCAGGGTTTTATATACGAGCAGTACTTC. The chain joins TRBV20-1 to TRBJ2-7; D is possibly TRBD1 (5 bases). The CDR3 totals 15 residues. The germline V and J ends were trimmed by 0 bases and 4 bases, with 16 bases remaining between them. Germline V gene lookup returns CDR1 DFQATT and CDR2 SNEGSKA (reference sequence).

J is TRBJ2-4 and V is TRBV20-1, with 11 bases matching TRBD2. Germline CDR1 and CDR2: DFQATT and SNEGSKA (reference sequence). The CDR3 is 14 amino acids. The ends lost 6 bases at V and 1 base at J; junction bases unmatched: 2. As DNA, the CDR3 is TGCAGTGCCCCTAGCGGGAGGGCCAAAAACATTCAGTACTTC. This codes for CSAPSGRAKNIQYF.

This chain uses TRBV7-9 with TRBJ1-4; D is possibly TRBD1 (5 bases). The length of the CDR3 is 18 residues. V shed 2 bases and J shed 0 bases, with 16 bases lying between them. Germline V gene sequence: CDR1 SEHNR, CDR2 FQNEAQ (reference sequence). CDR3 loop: CASSLHFAATATNEKLFF. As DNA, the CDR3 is TGTGCCAGCAGCTTACATTTCGCGGCGACAGCAACTAATGAAAAACTGTTTTTT.

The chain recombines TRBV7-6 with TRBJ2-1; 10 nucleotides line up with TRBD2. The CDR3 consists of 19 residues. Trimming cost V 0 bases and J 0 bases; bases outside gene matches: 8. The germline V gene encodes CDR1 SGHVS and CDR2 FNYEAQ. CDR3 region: CASSLALRLAGTSYNEQFF. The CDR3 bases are TGTGCCAGCAGCTTAGCGCTGCGACTAGCGGGTACCTCCTACAATGAGCAGTTCTTC.

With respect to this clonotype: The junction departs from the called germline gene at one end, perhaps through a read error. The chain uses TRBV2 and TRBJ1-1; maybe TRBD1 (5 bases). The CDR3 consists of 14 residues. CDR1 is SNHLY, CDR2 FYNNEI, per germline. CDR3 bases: TGTGCCTGCAGGCAGGGATTGGACGGCACCGAAGCTTTCTTT. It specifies CACRQGLDGTEAFF.

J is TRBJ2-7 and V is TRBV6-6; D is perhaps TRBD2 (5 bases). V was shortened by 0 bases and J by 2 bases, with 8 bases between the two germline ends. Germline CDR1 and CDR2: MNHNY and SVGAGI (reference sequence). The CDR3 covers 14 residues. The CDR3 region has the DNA TGTGCCAGCAGTTACTCCGGGGTCGCCTACGAGCAGTACTTC. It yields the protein CASSYSGVAYEQYF.